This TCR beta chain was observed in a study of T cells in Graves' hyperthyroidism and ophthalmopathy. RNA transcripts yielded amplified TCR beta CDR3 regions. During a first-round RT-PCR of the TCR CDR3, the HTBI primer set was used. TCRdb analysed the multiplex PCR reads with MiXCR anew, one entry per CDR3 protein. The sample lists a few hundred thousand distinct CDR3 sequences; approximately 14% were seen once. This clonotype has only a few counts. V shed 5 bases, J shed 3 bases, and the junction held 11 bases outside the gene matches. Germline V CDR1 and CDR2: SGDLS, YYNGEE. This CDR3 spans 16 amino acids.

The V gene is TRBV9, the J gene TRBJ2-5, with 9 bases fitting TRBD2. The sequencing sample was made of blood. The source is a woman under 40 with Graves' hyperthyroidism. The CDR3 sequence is CASSLAGQTGEETQYF. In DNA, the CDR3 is TGTGCCAGCAGTCTAGCGGGACAAACCGGTGAAGAGACCCAGTACTTC.